This passage covers 30 T cell receptor beta chains from one sample sequenced in a study of T cell responses to AZD1222 COVID-19 vaccine. The assay was immunoSEQ multiplex PCR, and TCRdb's table has in-frame clones only and misses some. In the table there are 90,000 to 140,000 clones, approximately 88% of which are singletons. This specimen was peripheral blood, taken on day 0 of AZD1222 vaccination. These receptors came from an adult in good health.

J is TRBJ1-4 and V is TRBV3-1 (or the pseudogene TRBV3-2); 8 nucleotides match TRBD1. The CDR3 is 19 residues long. Germline CDR1 reads LGHDT; CDR2 reads YNNKEL (reference sequence). After removal of 4 bases from V and 0 bases from J, the junction contained 13 bases not matched to a gene. This CDR3 is CASSRTRTGGGTTNEKLFF. CDR3 bases: TGTGCCAGCAGCCGAACAAGAACAGGGGGAGGAACAACTAATGAAAAACTGTTTTTT.

This clone was recorded a few times. This sequence joins TRBV20-1 and TRBJ2-7, with unresolved D. This CDR3 comprises 11 residues. With 5 bases removed from V and 4 bases from J, the gap between germline ends came to 9 bases. CDR1 is DFQATT, CDR2 SNEGSKA, per germline (reference sequence). This CDR3 reads CSAQTQYEQYF. The CDR3 DNA sequence: TGCAGTGCTCAAACGCAATACGAGCAGTACTTC.

The J gene is TRBJ2-1, the V gene TRBV9, with D uncertain. Germline-derived CDR1 and CDR2 are SGDLS and YYNGEE. V was trimmed by 5 bases and J by 0 bases, leaving 9 bases between them. The CDR3 extends over 14 amino acids. The CDR3 DNA is TGTGCCAGCAGTAAGCAAGACTCCTACAATGAGCAGTTCTTC. Translating gives CASSKQDSYNEQFF.

With regard to this clone: Within the sample, other DNA sequences also encode this same CDR3. The chain recombines TRBV5-1 with TRBJ1-2; 8 bases fit TRBD1. The CDR3 extends over 14 amino acids. Germline V gene sequence: CDR1 SGHRS, CDR2 YFSETQ. V was clipped by 0 bases and J by 8 bases; unmatched bases: 6. The CDR3 region has the DNA TGCGCCAGCAGCTTGGCGCAGGGGGCAGGAGGCTACACCTTC. Its protein is CASSLAQGAGGYTF.

The chain uses TRBV19 and TRBJ2-1; 10 positions agree with TRBD2. Germline V lookup: CDR1 LNHDA, CDR2 SQIVND (reference sequence). The CDR3 covers 15 residues. V lost 2 bases to trimming and J lost 3 bases; unmatched junction nucleotides: 1. The CDR3, as DNA: TGTGCCAGTAGTATACGGACTAGCGGCTACAATGAGCAGTTCTTC. Encoded protein: CASSIRTSGYNEQFF.

This sequence joins TRBV7-9 and TRBJ2-3, with 9 bases matching TRBD2. CDR3 length equals 14 residues. Trimming removed 10 bases from V and 2 bases from J; junction bases left unmatched: 7. Germline CDR1 is SEHNR and CDR2 is FQNEAQ (reference sequence). CDR3 sequence reads: CATTGTSYTDTQYF. In nucleotides, the CDR3 is TGTGCCACCACCGGGACTAGCTACACAGATACGCAGTATTTT. Based on the CDR3 plus reference TRBV7-9 and TRBJ2-3, the full variable domain is DTGVSQNPRHKITKRGQNVTFRCDPISEHNRLYWYRQTLGQGPEFLTYFQNEAQLEKSRLLSDRFSAERPKGSFSTLEIQRTEQGDSAMYLCATTGTSYTDTQYFGPGTRLTVL.

The chain carries TRBV28 and TRBJ2-1, with 11 bases that match TRBD2. Germline assignment: CDR1 MDHEN and CDR2 SYDVKM. V lost 10 bases to trimming and J lost 0 bases; unmatched junction nucleotides: 11. This CDR3 is built from 17 residues. This CDR3 reads CATTSSGRPSSYNEQFF. In nucleotides, the CDR3 is TGTGCCACCACCTCTAGCGGGAGGCCTAGCTCCTACAATGAGCAGTTCTTC.

The V gene is TRBV7-8, the J gene TRBJ2-1, with 11 nucleotides matching TRBD2. The CDR3 is made up of 17 amino acids. V gave up 0 bases and J gave up 2 bases; unmatched junction bases: 3. The germline V gene has CDR1 SGHVS and CDR2 FQNEAQ. CDR3 in amino acids: CASSLAELAGAYNEQFF. DNA of the CDR3: TGTGCCAGCAGCTTAGCCGAACTAGCGGGAGCCTACAATGAGCAGTTCTTC.

As to this clone: This CDR3 is also generated by other DNA sequences in the sample. V is TRBV14 and J is TRBJ1-4; perhaps TRBD1 as D (5 bases). The CDR3 totals 12 residues. Germline V lookup: CDR1 SGHDN, CDR2 FVKESK. The V end was cut by 4 bases, the J end by 8 bases, with 8 bases between. The CDR3 region is CASSLRGEKLFF. CDR3 coding DNA: TGTGCCAGCAGCCTAAGGGGCGAAAAACTGTTTTTT.

CDR3 sequence reads: CASSNPGQAYEQYF. The DNA for the CDR3 is TGTGCCAGTAGTAATCCGGGACAGGCCTACGAGCAGTACTTC. The chain joins TRBV19 to TRBJ2-7, with TRBD1 identical over 8 bases. The CDR3 has 14 residues. Per germline, CDR1 LNHDA and CDR2 SQIVND (reference sequence). With 4 bases clipped from V and 2 bases from J, the junction kept 4 bases outside the gene matches.

The chain recombines TRBV28 with TRBJ1-5; 10 bases fit TRBD1. Germline V lookup: CDR1 MDHEN, CDR2 SYDVKM. The length of the CDR3 is 15 residues. V lost 6 bases to trimming and J lost 4 bases; unmatched junction nucleotides: 6. The CDR3 DNA sequence: TGTGCCAGCAGGACAGGGGGCGATCGGAATCAGCCCCAGCATTTT. Protein product: CASRTGGDRNQPQHF.

V usage is TRBV5-4 and J usage is TRBJ2-5; maybe TRBD2 (6 bases). V lost 4 bases and J 1 base, leaving 14 bases between the germline ends. Germline-derived CDR1 and CDR2 are SGHNT and YYREEE (reference sequence). This CDR3 is built from 15 residues. The CDR3 DNA is TGTGCCAGCAGCCCCTCGGCGGGATCCCAAGAGACCCAGTACTTC. This encodes CASSPSAGSQETQYF.

The V and J genes are TRBV28 and TRBJ2-3; no clear D gene. Trimming removed 10 bases from V and 1 base from J, with 15 bases in between. The CDR3 has 14 amino acids. CDR1 and CDR2 (germline): MDHEN, SYDVKM. CDR3: CATLSDHRTDTQYF. CDR3 in DNA: TGTGCCACCTTGAGCGATCACCGCACAGATACGCAGTATTTT. Looking up the rest from reference TRBV28 and TRBJ2-3 gives the full variable domain: DVKVTQSSRYLVKRTGEKVFLECVQDMDHENMFWYRQDPGLGLRLIYFSYDVKMKEKGDIPEGYSVSREKKERFSLILESASTNQTSMYLCATLSDHRTDTQYFGPGTRLTVL.

The genes are TRBV4-2 and TRBJ2-7; perhaps D is TRBD1 or TRBD2 (5 bases each). The germline gives CDR1 LGHNA, CDR2 YNFKEQ. This CDR3 comprises 16 residues. V lost 0 bases and J lost 0, with 12 bases in between. CDR3 residues: CASSQDEGIGSYEQYF. CDR3 coding DNA: TGTGCCAGCAGCCAAGATGAGGGGATTGGCTCCTACGAGCAGTACTTC.

This chain connects TRBV5-6 to TRBJ1-4; D is unresolved. Trimming stripped 0 bases from V and 4 bases from J, with 7 bases between. Germline assignment: CDR1 SGHDT and CDR2 YYEEEE. This CDR3 region has 14 residues. In DNA, the CDR3 is TGTGCCAGCAGCTTGGGCGGGTTTAATGAAAAACTGTTTTTT. Amino acids: CASSLGGFNEKLFF.

This chain connects TRBV10-3 to TRBJ2-7; 12 bases line up with TRBD2. Germline V gives CDR1 ENHRY, CDR2 SYGVKD. The CDR3 length is 14 residues. The junction had 5 bases not matched to a gene; V was cut back by 5 bases and J by 6 bases. This CDR3 reads CAISQTSGSSEQYF. CDR3 nucleotide sequence: TGTGCCATCAGTCAGACTAGCGGGAGTAGCGAGCAGTACTTC.

The V call is TRBV2, the J call TRBJ2-5; 10 positions agree with TRBD2. This CDR3 has 17 amino acids. Germline V gene lookup returns CDR1 SNHLY and CDR2 FYNNEI. V was clipped by 4 bases and J by 1 base; unmatched bases: 9. DNA of the CDR3: TGTGCCAGCAGTGGTAGCCTAGCGGGGGCCCCCCAAGAGACCCAGTACTTC. It translates to CASSGSLAGAPQETQYF.

The rearrangement links TRBV6-2 or TRBV6-3 to TRBJ2-5, with 13 bases aligning to TRBD2. The germline CDR1 and CDR2 sequences are MNHEY and SVGEGT. With V trimmed by 5 bases and J by 5 bases, 5 bases remained unmatched. The CDR3 is 15 amino acids. CDR3 DNA: TGTGCCAGCAGTCCACCGGGACTAGCGGGGGAGACCCAGTACTTC. Translated: CASSPPGLAGETQYF.

This chain joins TRBV21-1 and TRBJ2-1; TRBD2 is the table's D call, not checked against the DNA. TRBV21-1 is deemed a pseudogene. This CDR3 has 15 amino acids. The CDR3 here is CASSLRVSSYNEQFF. The CDR3 bases are TGTGCCAGCAGCCTAAGAGTGTCCTCCTACAATGAGCAGTTCTTC.

This clone was found once. The chain employs TRBV4-2 and TRBJ2-1; D is uncertain. The V gene's germline CDR1 is LGHNA and CDR2 YNFKEQ. This CDR3 spans 15 amino acids. Trimming took 1 base from V and 7 from J, leaving 14 bases between them. The CDR3 DNA follows: TGTGCCAGCAGCCAAGGTCCCGGAAGAGGAAATGAGCAGTTCTTC. It encodes CASSQGPGRGNEQFF.

This chain links TRBV4-3 with TRBJ2-7; D unresolved. The V end lost 0 bases, the J end lost 4 bases, and 13 bases lay between the germline ends. Per germline, CDR1 LGHNA and CDR2 YSLEER. This CDR3 has 15 amino acids. CDR3 residues: CASSQEGGSAYEQYF. The CDR3 DNA reads as TGCGCCAGCAGCCAAGAAGGCGGAAGCGCTTACGAGCAGTACTTC.

The CDR3 DNA is TGTGCCAGTAGTATGTACACCGGCATCTCCTATGGCTACACCTTC. Encoded protein: CASSMYTGISYGYTF. The chain is built from TRBV19 and TRBJ1-2; D uncertain. The CDR3 extends over 15 amino acids. Deletions cut 3 bases from V and 4 bases from J, with 15 bases between. Germline CDR1 reads LNHDA; CDR2 reads SQIVND (reference sequence).

This chain links TRBV10-1 with TRBJ2-7, with a tentative D call TRBD2 (6 bases). The CDR3 runs 14 residues. In germline, CDR1 is WNHNN, CDR2 SYGVQD (reference sequence). V lost 2 bases, J lost 6 bases, and 14 bases lay in between. CDR3 in amino acids: CASSETSSGVEQYF. CDR3 DNA sequence: TGCGCCAGCAGTGAGACTAGCTCCGGTGTCGAGCAGTACTTC.

This rearrangement joins TRBV5-5 to TRBJ1-2; 11 nucleotides match TRBD1. The germline gives CDR1 SGHKS, CDR2 YYEKEE (reference sequence). This CDR3 has 15 amino acids. V gave up 0 bases and J gave up 8 bases; unmatched junction bases: 6. CDR3 bases: TGTGCCAGCAGCTTGGCAGGACAGGGGGCGCGGGGCTACACCTTC. Its translation: CASSLAGQGARGYTF.

This chain joins TRBV24-1 and TRBJ2-1; D possibly matches TRBD1 or TRBD2 (6 bases each). V shed 6 bases and J shed 8 bases, with 16 bases lying between them. The CDR3 is 14 residues long. Germline lookup yields CDR1 KGHDR and CDR2 SFDVKD. CDR3 sequence: CATSSLGRGDEQFF. As DNA, the CDR3 is TGTGCCACCAGTTCTCTGGGTAGGGGGGATGAGCAGTTCTTC.

The chain has TRBV30 and TRBJ2-4; D may be TRBD1 (6 bases). Per germline, CDR1 GTSNPN and CDR2 SVGIG (reference sequence). The CDR3 spans 15 residues. V was cut by 4 bases and J by 0 bases, with 13 bases left in between. This CDR3 is CAWMGAGAAKNIQYF. The CDR3 nucleotides are TGTGCCTGGATGGGGGCAGGGGCAGCCAAAAACATTCAGTACTTC. The full variable domain, rest sourced from reference TRBV30 and TRBJ2-4, is SQTIHQWPATLVQPVGSPLSLECTVEGTSNPNLYWYRQAAGRGLQLLFYSVGIGQISSEVPQNLSASRPQDRQFILSSKKLLLSDSGFYLCAWMGAGAAKNIQYFGAGTRLSVL.

This chain links TRBV4-1 with TRBJ1-5; no firm D call. The CDR3 runs to 14 residues. From germline, CDR1 is MGHRA and CDR2 YSYEKL. Trimming shortened V by 0 bases and J by 9 bases, and 12 bases separated the two germline ends. As DNA, the CDR3 is TGCGCCAGCAGCCAAGATCTGGGAGGTGCGCCCCAGCATTTT. Translation gives CASSQDLGGAPQHF.

The chain uses TRBV5-1 and TRBJ2-5; D unclear. Germline V lookup: CDR1 SGHRS, CDR2 YFSETQ. Deletions cut 6 bases from V and 2 bases from J, with 17 bases between. This CDR3 region has 15 residues. CDR3 nucleotide sequence: TGCGCCAGCACCGAACCCGCCCAAGGACAAGAGACCCAGTACTTC. Translation gives CASTEPAQGQETQYF.

This chain links TRBV4-1 with TRBJ1-5, with no clear D. The germline CDR1 and CDR2 sequences are MGHRA and YSYEKL. Trimming stripped 0 bases from V and 7 bases from J, with 7 bases between. The CDR3 spans 13 residues. The CDR3 region has the DNA TGCGCCAGCAGCCAAGATAAAGGGCAGCCCCAGCATTTT. This codes for CASSQDKGQPQHF.

The genes are TRBV28 and TRBJ2-7, with D tentatively TRBD2 (7 bases). The CDR3 is made up of 14 amino acids. Germline CDR1 reads MDHEN; CDR2 reads SYDVKM. V dropped 7 bases and J dropped 0 bases, with 13 bases sitting between them. The CDR3 sequence: CASTLGGASYEQYF. As DNA, the CDR3 is TGTGCCAGCACTTTGGGGGGGGCCTCCTACGAGCAGTACTTC.